This TCR beta chain was observed in a study of CD8+CD57+ T cells in acquired aplastic anemia. About the research overall: The sorted CD4+ and CD8+ cells yielded an average approximately 3.3 ug of DNA.

Both TCR beta VDJ combination and CDR3 sequence profiling were carried out. Genomic DNA was the template for this profiling. TCRdb reprocessed the reads with MiXCR, giving one entry per CDR3 protein. The sample lists 200,000 or so distinct CDR3 sequences; under 55% were seen once. Sequencing involved patients with CD8+CD57+ cell expansion previously shown by flow cytometry. Study outcomes and limitations: It was found that about 31 CD8+ CDR3 sequences were shared between patients and controls.

In regard to this clonotype: Its antigen is not identified.

The CDR3 is 15 residues long. The V end was cut by 1 base, the J end by 1 base, with 11 bases between. From germline, CDR1 is SGHNT and CDR2 YYREEE (reference sequence). V is TRBV5-4 and J is TRBJ1-1; a weak D match, TRBD1 (6 bases). The sequencing sample was made of sorted CD4+, CD8+, or CD8+CD57+ T cells (not recorded which) from PBMCs. The TCR originated in a human donor with aplastic anemia. CDR3: CASSLWGGRNTEAFF. In nucleotides, the CDR3 is TGTGCCAGCAGCTTGTGGGGGGGGCGGAACACTGAAGCTTTCTTT.